The clone carrying this T cell receptor (beta chain) has more than one count but fewer than ten. Trimming took 3 bases from V and 0 from J, leaving 8 bases between them. The germline gives CDR1 DFQATT, CDR2 SNEGSKA (reference sequence). The CDR3 is made up of 13 amino acids. This sample was included in a study of spatial heterogeneity in lung cancer. At the level of the study: Alpha-chain detections were consistently fewer than beta-chain detections among the sequences.

From the 5' RACE reads, TCRdb called clonotypes with MiXCR, one entry per CDR3 protein. The table records just under 95,000 distinct CDR3 sequences, roughly 12% of them present only once. Stated time point: sample taken at primary tumor resection. Extraction of whole RNA from tumor, nontumor lung or frozen PBMC preceded unsorted sequencing. This chain uses TRBV20-1 with TRBJ1-2; D remains ambiguous. The sequencing used PBMCs, collected at surgery. The origin of this receptor is a male donor with early-stage non-small cell lung cancer. In DNA, the CDR3 is TGCAGTGCTAGGCGCGGGACTAACTATGGCTACACCTTC. Encoded protein: CSARRGTNYGYTF.